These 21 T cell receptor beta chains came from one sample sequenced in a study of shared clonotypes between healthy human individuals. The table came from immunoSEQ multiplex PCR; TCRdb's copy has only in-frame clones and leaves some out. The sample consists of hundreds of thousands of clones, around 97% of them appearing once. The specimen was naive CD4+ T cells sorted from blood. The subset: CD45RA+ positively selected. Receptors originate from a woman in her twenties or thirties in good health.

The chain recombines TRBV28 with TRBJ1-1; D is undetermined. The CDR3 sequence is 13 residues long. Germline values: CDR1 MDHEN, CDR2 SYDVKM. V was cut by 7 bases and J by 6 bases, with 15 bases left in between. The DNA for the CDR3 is TGTGCCAGCATCACCGTGCCCCTCTCTGAAGCTTTCTTT. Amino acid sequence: CASITVPLSEAFF.

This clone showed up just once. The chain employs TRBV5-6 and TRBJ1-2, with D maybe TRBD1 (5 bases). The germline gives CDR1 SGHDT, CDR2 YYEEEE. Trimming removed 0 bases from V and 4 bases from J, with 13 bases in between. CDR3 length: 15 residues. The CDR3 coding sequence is TGTGCCAGCAGCTTGGGGTACGGGGGAGGCTATGGCTACACCTTC. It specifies CASSLGYGGGYGYTF.

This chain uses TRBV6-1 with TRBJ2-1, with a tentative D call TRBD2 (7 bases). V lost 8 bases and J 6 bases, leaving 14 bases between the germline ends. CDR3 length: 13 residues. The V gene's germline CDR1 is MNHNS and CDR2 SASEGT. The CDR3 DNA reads TGTGCCAGCGGGGGGGACAAGTCCAATGAGCAGTTCTTC. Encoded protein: CASGGDKSNEQFF.

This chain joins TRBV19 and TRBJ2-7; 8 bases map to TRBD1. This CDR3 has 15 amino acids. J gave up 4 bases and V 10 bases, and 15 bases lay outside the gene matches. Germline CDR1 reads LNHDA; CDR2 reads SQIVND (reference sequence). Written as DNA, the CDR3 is TGTGCCACTAATCAACCCGGGACAGGCTTATACGAGCAGTACTTC. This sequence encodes CATNQPGTGLYEQYF.

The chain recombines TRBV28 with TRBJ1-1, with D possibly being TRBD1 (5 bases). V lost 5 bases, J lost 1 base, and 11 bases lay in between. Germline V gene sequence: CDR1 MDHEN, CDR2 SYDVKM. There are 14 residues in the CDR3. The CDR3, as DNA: TGTGCCAGCAGTCCTTATCAGGGGAACACTGAAGCTTTCTTT. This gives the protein CASSPYQGNTEAFF.

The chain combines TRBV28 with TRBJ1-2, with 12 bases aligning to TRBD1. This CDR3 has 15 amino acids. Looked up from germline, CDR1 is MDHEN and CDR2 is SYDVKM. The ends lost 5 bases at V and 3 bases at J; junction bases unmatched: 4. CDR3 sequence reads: CASSPGTGGYYGYTF. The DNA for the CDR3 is TGTGCCAGCAGTCCTGGGACAGGGGGCTACTATGGCTACACCTTC.

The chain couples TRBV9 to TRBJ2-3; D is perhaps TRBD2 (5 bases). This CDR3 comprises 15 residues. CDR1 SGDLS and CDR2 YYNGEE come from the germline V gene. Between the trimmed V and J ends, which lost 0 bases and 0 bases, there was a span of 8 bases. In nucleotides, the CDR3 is TGTGCCAGCAGCGTAGGCCCGGGGAGCACAGATACGCAGTATTTT. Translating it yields CASSVGPGSTDTQYF.

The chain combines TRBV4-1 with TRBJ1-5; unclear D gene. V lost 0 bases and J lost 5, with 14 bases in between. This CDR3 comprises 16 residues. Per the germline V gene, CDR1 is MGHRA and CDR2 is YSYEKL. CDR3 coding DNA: TGCGCCAGCAGCCAAGATATTGGGGTCCTACATCAGCCCCAGCATTTT. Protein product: CASSQDIGVLHQPQHF.

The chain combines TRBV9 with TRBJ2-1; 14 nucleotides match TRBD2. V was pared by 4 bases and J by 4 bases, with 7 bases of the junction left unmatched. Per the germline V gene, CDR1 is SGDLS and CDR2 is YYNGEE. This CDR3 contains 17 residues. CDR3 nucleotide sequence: TGTGCCAGCAGCCCGCGGACTAGCGGGAGGTATTACAATGAGCAGTTCTTC. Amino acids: CASSPRTSGRYYNEQFF.

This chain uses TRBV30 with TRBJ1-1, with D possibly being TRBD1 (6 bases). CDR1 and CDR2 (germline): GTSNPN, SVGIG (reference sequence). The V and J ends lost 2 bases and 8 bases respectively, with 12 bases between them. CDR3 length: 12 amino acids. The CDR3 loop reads CAWSPSDREAFF. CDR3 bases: TGTGCCTGGAGTCCATCGGACAGAGAAGCTTTCTTT.

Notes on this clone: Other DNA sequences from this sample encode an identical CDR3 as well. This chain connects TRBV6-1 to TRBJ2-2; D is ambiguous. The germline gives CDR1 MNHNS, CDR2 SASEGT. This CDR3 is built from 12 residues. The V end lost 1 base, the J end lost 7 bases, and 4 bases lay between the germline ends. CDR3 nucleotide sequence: TGTGCCAGCAGTGAAGTGATCGGGGAGCTGTTTTTT. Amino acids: CASSEVIGELFF.

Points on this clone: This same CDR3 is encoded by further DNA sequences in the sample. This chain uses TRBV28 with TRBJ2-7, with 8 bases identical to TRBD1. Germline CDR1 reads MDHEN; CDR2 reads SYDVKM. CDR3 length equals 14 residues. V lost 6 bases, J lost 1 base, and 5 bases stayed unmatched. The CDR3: CASRQQGVSYEQYF. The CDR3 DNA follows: TGTGCCAGCAGGCAACAGGGGGTTTCCTACGAGCAGTACTTC.

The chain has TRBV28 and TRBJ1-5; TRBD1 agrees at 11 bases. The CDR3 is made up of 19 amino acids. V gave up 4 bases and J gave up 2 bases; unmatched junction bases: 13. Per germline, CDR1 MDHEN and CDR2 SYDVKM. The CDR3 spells CASSSPGTGGGWGNQPQHF. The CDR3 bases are TGTGCCAGCAGTTCGCCCGGGACAGGGGGAGGTTGGGGCAATCAGCCCCAGCATTTT.

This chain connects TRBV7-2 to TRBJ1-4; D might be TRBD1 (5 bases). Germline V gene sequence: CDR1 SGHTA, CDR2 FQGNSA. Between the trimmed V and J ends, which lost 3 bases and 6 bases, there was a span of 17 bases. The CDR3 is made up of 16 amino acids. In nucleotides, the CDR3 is TGTGCCAGCAGCTTCCCGCAGGGCGGGTCGGATGAAAAACTGTTTTTT. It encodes CASSFPQGGSDEKLFF.

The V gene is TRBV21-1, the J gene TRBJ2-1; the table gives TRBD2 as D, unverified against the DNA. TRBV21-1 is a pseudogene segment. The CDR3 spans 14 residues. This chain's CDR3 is CARTGTRACNEQFF. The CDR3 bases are TGTGCCAGGACCGGGACTAGAGCGTGCAATGAGCAGTTCTTC.

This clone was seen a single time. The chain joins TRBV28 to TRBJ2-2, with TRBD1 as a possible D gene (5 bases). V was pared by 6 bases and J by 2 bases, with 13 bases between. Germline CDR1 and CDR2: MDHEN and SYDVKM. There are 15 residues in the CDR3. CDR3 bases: TGTGCCAGCAGGAAAGGGGCTTCAAACACCGGGGAGCTGTTTTTT. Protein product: CASRKGASNTGELFF.

The CDR3: CASSDRLGTSEQFF. Here the CDR3 DNA reads TGTGCCAGCAGCGACCGTTTAGGGACAAGCGAGCAGTTCTTC. V usage is TRBV5-4 and J usage is TRBJ2-1; weak D call: TRBD1 (6 bases). This CDR3 is 14 amino acids long. Trimming took off 4 bases at V and 10 bases at J, with 18 bases between the two ends. CDR1 SGHNT and CDR2 YYREEE come from the germline V gene (reference sequence).

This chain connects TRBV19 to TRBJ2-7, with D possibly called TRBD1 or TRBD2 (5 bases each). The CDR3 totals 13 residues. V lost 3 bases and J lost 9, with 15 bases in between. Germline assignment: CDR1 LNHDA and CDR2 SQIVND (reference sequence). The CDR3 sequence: CASSINGASAQYF. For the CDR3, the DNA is TGTGCCAGTAGTATTAACGGGGCTAGTGCGCAGTACTTC.

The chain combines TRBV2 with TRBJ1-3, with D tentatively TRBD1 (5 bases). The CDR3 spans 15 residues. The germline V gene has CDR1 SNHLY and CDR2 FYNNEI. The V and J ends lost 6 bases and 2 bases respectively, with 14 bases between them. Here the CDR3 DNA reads TGTGCCAGCAGCCCCTTGGGAGGGGCTGGAAACACCATATATTTT. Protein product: CASSPLGGAGNTIYF.

In nucleotides, the CDR3 is TGTGCCAGCAGTGAAGGACTAGCGGGTTACGAGCAGTACTTC. Its protein is CASSEGLAGYEQYF. This chain uses TRBV2 with TRBJ2-7; 10 bases map to TRBD2. This CDR3 is built from 14 residues. Germline V CDR1 and CDR2: SNHLY, FYNNEI. The V segment lost 1 base and the J segment 4 bases; nucleotides outside the gene matches: 1.

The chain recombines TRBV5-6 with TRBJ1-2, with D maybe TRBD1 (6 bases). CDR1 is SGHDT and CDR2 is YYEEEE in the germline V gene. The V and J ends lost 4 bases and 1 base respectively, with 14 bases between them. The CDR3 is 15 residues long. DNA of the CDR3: TGTGCCAGCAGCCCAGGACAGAGCTATAACTATGGCTACACCTTC. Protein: CASSPGQSYNYGYTF.